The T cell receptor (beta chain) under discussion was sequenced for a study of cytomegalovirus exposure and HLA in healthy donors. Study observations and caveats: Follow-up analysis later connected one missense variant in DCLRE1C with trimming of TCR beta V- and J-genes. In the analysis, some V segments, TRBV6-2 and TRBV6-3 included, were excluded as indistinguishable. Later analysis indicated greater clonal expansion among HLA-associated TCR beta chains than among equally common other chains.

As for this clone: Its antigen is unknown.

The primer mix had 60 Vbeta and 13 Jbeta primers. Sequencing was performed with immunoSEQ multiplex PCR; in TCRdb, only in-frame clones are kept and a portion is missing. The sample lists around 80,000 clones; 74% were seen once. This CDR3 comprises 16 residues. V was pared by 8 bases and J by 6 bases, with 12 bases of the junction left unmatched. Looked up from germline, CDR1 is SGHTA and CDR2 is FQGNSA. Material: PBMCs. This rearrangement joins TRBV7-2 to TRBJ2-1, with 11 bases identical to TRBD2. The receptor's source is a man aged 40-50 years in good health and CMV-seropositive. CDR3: CASAPVAGGPGNEQFF. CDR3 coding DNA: TGTGCCAGCGCCCCAGTAGCGGGAGGGCCCGGCAATGAGCAGTTCTTC. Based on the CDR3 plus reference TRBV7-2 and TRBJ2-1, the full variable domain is GAGVSQSPSNKVTEKGKDVELRCDPISGHTALYWYRQSLGQGLEFLIYFQGNSAPDKSGLPSDRFSAERTGGSVSTLTIQRTQQEDSAVYLCASAPVAGGPGNEQFFGPGTRLTVL.